Only one count was recorded for the clone carrying this TCR beta chain. The antigen remains unidentified. The entry originates in a study of cytomegalovirus exposure and HLA in healthy donors. The study's findings and limits: The study listed under 200 cytomegalovirus-associated TCR beta chains.

CDR3 length: 19 amino acids. Trimming took off 1 base at V and 7 bases at J, with 28 bases between the two ends. Germline V gene data show CDR1 as SNHLY and CDR2 as FYNNEI. Primers: 60 Vbeta forward and 13 Jbeta reverse. Repertoires were generated with immunoSEQ multiplex PCR, while TCRdb's copy carries only in-frame clones and drops some. The sample consists of roughly 100,000 clones, about 81% of them appearing once. The chain carries TRBV2 and TRBJ1-2, with D possibly TRBD1 on 6 matching bases. Sequenced input: PBMCs. The receptor was isolated from a man aged 25-45 years in good health and CMV-seronegative. CDR3 coding DNA: TGTGCCAGCAGTGAAGGGATCCCCTTAAGGGAAGCAGGGGACCCTGGCTACACCTTC. Its protein product is CASSEGIPLREAGDPGYTF.